This T cell receptor beta chain appears in the sequencing data of a study of regulatory T cells in long-lasting Graves disease. Study at large: Patients with persistent Graves' disease had over 5 years of antithyroid drugs and persistent TSH receptor antibodies.

J lost 1 base, V lost 5 bases, and 8 bases had no gene match. This CDR3 comprises 17 residues. Germline V gene lookup returns CDR1 SSHAT and CDR2 FNYEAQ (reference sequence). According to the study, TCR beta libraries were built with iRepertoire HTBI primers and CDR3-region Arm-PCR. TCRdb ran MiXCR on the multiplex PCR reads and lists one entry per CDR3 protein. In the table there are more than 350,000 distinct CDR3 sequences, 21% of which are singletons. Time point noted: persistent/refractory GD, antithyroid drugs over 5 years with positive TRAb. PBMC-extracted RNA yielded the TCR library. From an endocrinology department in Xi'an, China, came the patients. The sample holds many counts of this clonotype.

The V and J genes are TRBV7-7 and TRBJ2-7, with TRBD2 identical over 13 bases. Sequenced here: peripheral blood mononuclear cells (PBMCs), sampled when the disease was refractory, from a patient treated with antithyroid drugs. The sequence was obtained from a female donor with Graves disease. CDR3 nucleotide sequence: TGTGCCAGCAGCCTTGGACTAGCGGGAGAGGGTTCCTACGAGCAGTACTTC. This translates into CASSLGLAGEGSYEQYF.